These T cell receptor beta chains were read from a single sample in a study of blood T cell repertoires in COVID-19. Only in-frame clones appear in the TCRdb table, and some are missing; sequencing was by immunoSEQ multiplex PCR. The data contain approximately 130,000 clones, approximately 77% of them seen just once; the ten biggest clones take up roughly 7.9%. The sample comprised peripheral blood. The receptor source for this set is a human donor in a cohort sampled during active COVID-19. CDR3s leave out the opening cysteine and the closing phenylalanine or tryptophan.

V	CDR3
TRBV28	ASSLILAGAIWEQF
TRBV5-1	ASSLGGGLYEQY
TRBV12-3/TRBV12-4	ASSLDGNQPQH
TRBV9	ASRGTFPPGYT
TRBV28	ASRPPGGGNEKLF
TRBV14	ASTGGPYTEAF
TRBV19	ASSSRTSGGAFQETQY
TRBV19	ASSMRGASGTEAF
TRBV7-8	ASSLVGTGEQY
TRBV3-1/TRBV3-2	ASSPGLARKYEQY
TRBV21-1	ASSPKKKREGQDEQF
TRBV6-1	ASSEAMAREQY
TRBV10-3	AISERTGADTEAF
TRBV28	ATQAGGSNQPQH
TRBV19	ASSKREGRPGEQY
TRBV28	ASSLGGSREQY
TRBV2	ASSARRGPYEQY
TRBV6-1	ASSESGTGIYEQY
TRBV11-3	ASSVGPDEQF
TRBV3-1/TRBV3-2	ASSQDSGSYEQY
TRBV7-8	ASSGILLQGVVTEAF
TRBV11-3	ASSLALAGGDYEQY
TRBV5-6	ASSQGPMVTEAF
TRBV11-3	ASSAPVDSLYTDTQY
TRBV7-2	ASSLGRAWSEKLF
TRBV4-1	ASSQEGAGGELF
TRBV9	ASSPRDMGTQY
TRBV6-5	ASSYGTASGYT
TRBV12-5	ASGLVPLGGRGLSFGANVLT
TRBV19	ASSPTTGREQY
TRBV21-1	ASSKLGAGGSYEQY
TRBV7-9	ASSHTRENPYEQY
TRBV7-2	ASRTGQTATYEQY
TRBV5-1	ASSPTGFYNEQF
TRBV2	ASSEGYSTNYGYT
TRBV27	ASSLDRGPHTGEQF
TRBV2	ASSANSGGLETQY
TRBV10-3	AVGDYEQY
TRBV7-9	ASSSEPGQGVEQY
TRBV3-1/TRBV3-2	ASSQDPRGPLTDTQY
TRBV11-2	ASSLDLGSGGLYEQY
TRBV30	AWSWDRQAYEQY
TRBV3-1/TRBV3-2	ASSQDQVGTRGEKLF
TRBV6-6	ASTGNTEAF
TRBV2	ARGRTESYEQY
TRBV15	ATSRGLAGAIQETQY
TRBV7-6	ASSLGQINSPLH
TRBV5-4	ASSSGLGDTEAF
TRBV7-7	ASSPHPGLEQF
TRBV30	AWSGGSDSSDTQY
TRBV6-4	ASRGQENYGYT
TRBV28	ASNEPPGQGNYGYT
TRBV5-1	ATREQGSYEQY